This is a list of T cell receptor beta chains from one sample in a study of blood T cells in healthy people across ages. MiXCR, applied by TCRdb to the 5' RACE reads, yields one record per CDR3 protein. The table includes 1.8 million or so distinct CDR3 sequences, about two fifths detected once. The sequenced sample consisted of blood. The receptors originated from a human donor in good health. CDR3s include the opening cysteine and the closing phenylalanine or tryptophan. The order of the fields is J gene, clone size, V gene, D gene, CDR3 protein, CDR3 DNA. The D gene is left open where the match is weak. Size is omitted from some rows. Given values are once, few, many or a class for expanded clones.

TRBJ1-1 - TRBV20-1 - CSALLQGGGVYTEAFF TGCAGTGCCCTACTTCAAGGTGGAGGGGTTTACACTGAAGCTTTCTTT
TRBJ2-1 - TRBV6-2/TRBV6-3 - CASSRDDRRYNEQFF TGTGCCAGCAGTCGGGACGACAGAAGATACAATGAGCAGTTCTTC
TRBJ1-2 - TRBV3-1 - CASSRFRGGGYTF TGTGCCAGCAGCCGTTTCAGGGGCGGGGGCTACACCTTC
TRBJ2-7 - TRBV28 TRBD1 CASSPLRDRTYEQYF TGTGCCAGCAGCCCCCTCCGGGACAGGACCTACGAGCAGTACTTC
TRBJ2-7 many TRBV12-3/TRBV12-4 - CASSFQGNNEQYF TGTGCCAGCAGTTTCCAAGGAAACAACGAGCAGTACTTC
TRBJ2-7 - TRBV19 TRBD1 CASMYGTGSYEQYF TGTGCCAGTATGTACGGGACAGGATCCTACGAGCAGTACTTC
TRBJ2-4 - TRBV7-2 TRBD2 CASSSGGSAKNIQYF TGTGCCAGCAGCTCCGGGGGGTCGGCCAAAAACATTCAGTACTTC
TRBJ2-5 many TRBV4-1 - CASSQVGAETQYF TGCGCCAGCAGCCAAGTGGGCGCAGAGACCCAGTACTTC
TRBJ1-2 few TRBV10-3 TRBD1 CAISESTDRFRDGYTF TGTGCCATCAGTGAGTCTACGGACAGGTTTCGGGATGGCTACACCTTC
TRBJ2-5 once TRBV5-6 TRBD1 CASSLAGQGASMVALSYERYF TGTGCCAGCAGCTTGGCCGGACAGGGGGCGTCCATGGTAGCCCTCTCCTACGAGCGGTACTTC
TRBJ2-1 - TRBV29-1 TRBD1 CSVESGQGTNEQFF TGCAGCGTTGAGTCGGGACAGGGGACAAATGAGCAGTTCTTC
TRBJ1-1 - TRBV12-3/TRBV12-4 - CATLAQNTEAFF TGTGCCACGTTGGCACAGAACACTGAAGCTTTCTTT
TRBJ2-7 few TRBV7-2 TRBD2 CASSPMTSGEGEQYF TGTGCCAGCAGCCCTATGACTAGCGGGGAGGGCGAGCAGTACTTC
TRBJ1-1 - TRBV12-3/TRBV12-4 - CASSRALDGGTEAFF TGTGCCAGCAGCCGAGCTTTGGACGGGGGGACTGAAGCTTTCTTT
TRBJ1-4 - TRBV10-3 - CAIGEAPLVFF TGTGCCATCGGGGAAGCACCTCTGGTGTTTTTT
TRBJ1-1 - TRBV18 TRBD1 CASSLSLRGPEAFF TGTGCCAGCTCACTCAGTCTCAGGGGGCCTGAAGCTTTCTTT
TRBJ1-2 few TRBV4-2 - CASSQETPVYNGYTF TGTGCCAGCAGCCAAGAGACCCCAGTGTATAATGGCTACACCTTC
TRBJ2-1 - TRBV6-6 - CASSYTTFRESYNERFF TGTGCCAGCAGTTACACAACCTTCAGGGAATCCTACAATGAGCGGTTCTTC
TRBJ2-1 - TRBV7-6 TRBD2 CASSSNLAGAPLTEQFF TGTGCCAGCAGCTCCAACCTAGCGGGGGCGCCCCTTACTGAGCAGTTCTTC
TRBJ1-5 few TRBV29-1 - CSVVEQGGGNQPQHF TGCAGCGTTGTGGAACAGGGAGGTGGCAATCAGCCCCAGCATTTT
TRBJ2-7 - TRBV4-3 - CASSQDMSTAPCEQYF TGCGCCAGCAGCCAAGATATGTCCACAGCACCCTGCGAGCAGTACTTC
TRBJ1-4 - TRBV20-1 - CSADQGGQEKLFF TGCAGTGCTGATCAGGGAGGCCAAGAAAAACTGTTTTTT
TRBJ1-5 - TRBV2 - CASSEGGRGVFGNQPQHF TGTGCCAGCAGTGAAGGAGGCAGGGGAGTTTTTGGCAATCAGCCCCAGCATTTT
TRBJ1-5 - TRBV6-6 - CASSYSPGGWGNQPQHF TGTGCCAGCAGTTACTCCCCCGGAGGATGGGGTAATCAGCCCCAGCATTTT
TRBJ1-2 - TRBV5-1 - CAGSLEPTANYGYTF TGCGCCGGCAGCTTGGAGCCGACGGCTAACTATGGCTACACCTTC
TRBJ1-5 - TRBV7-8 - CASSLYAGPVSESQHF TGTGCCAGCAGCTTATATGCTGGGCCCGTCTCTGAGTCCCAGCATTTT
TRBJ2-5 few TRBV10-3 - CATQLGGEETQYF TGTGCTACCCAACTCGGAGGGGAAGAGACCCAGTACTTC
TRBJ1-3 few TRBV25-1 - CASSPTVNTIYF TGTGCCAGCAGTCCGACAGTAAACACCATATATTTT
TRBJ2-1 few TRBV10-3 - CAIRDPTRTSYNEQFF TGTGCCATCAGGGATCCGACACGTACTTCTTACAATGAGCAGTTCTTC
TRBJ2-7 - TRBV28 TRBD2 CASVRAGGAYEQYF TGTGCCAGCGTGCGAGCGGGGGGCGCCTACGAGCAGTACTTC
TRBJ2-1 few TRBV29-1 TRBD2 CSVPNSGGPDAYNEQFF TGCAGCGTCCCGAACAGCGGGGGGCCAGACGCCTACAATGAGCAGTTCTTC
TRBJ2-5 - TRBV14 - CASSDRTSRKETQYF TGTGCCAGCAGCGACAGGACTAGTCGTAAAGAGACCCAGTACTTC
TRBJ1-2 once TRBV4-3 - CASSQETGRPNYGYTF TGCGCCAGCAGCCAAGAAACAGGGAGGCCTAACTATGGCTACACCTTC
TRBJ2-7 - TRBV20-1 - CSASPGPTTHEQYF TGCAGTGCTTCCCCGGGTCCCACGACCCACGAGCAGTACTTC
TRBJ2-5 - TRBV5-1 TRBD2 CASSLRTSGGMETQYF TGCGCCAGCAGCCTAAGGACTAGCGGGGGCATGGAGACCCAGTACTTC
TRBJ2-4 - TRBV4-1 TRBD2 CASSQDRLAGGRGNIQYF TGCGCCAGCAGCCAAGACAGGCTAGCGGGGGGGCGGGGAAACATTCAGTACTTC
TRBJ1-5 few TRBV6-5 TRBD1 CASSYGGLTGGADQPQHF TGTGCCAGCAGTTACGGGGGGCTAACAGGGGGCGCAGATCAGCCCCAGCATTTT
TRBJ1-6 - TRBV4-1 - CASSQEGTGRDSPLHF TGCGCCAGCAGCCAAGAGGGAACAGGGCGGGATTCACCCCTCCACTTT
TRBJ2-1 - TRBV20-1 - CSARDRRKVTYNEQFF TGCAGTGCTAGAGACAGACGAAAAGTTACCTACAATGAGCAGTTCTTC
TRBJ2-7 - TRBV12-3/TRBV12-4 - CASSSRGDEQYF TGTGCCAGCAGTTCCCGGGGCGACGAGCAGTACTTC
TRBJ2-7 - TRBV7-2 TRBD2 CASSIGTSGPYEQYF TGTGCCAGCAGCATCGGGACTAGCGGGCCCTACGAGCAGTACTTC
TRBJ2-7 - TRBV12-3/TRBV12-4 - CAGSLGFGSYYEQYF TGTGCCGGCAGTTTAGGCTTCGGCAGCTACTACGAGCAGTACTTC
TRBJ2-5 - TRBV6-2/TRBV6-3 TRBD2 CASRLEPRLAGGRETQYF TGTGCCAGCAGATTAGAGCCCAGACTAGCGGGGGGCCGAGAGACCCAGTACTTC
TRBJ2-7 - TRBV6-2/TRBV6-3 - CASSNVVGHQHEQYF TGTGCCAGCAGTAACGTCGTGGGACACCAACACGAGCAGTACTTC
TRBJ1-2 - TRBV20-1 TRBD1 CSANRDREDYTF TGCAGTGCGAATCGGGACAGGGAGGACTACACCTTC
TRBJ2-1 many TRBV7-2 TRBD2 CASSLGSGGAYNEQFF TGTGCCAGCAGTTTAGGTAGCGGGGGAGCCTACAATGAGCAGTTCTTC